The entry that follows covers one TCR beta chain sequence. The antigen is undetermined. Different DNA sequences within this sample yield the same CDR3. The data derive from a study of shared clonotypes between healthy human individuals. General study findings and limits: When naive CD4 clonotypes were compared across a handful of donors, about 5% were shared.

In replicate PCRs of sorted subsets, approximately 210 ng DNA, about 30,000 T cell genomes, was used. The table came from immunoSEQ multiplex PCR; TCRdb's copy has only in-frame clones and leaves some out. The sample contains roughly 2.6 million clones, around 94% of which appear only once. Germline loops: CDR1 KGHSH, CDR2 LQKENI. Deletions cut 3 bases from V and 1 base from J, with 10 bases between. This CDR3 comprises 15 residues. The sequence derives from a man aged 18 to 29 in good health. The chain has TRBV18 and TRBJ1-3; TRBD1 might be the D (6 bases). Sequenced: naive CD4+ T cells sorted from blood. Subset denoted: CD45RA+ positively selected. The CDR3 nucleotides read TGTGCCAGCTCACCCCGACAGGAATCTGGAAACACCATATATTTT. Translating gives CASSPRQESGNTIYF.